This TCR beta chain was found in a study of blood T cell repertoires in COVID-19. Looking at the study overall: Samples of COVID-19 (acute and convalescent) were obtained from the United States, Italy and Spain. In each case, the material was cDNA or gDNA derived from T cells, B-cell-depleted T cells, or PBMCs.

This clone has a single count. In the original workflow: By means of reference gene primer amplification, nucleated cell counts were estimated. The repertoire was sequenced with immunoSEQ multiplex PCR; TCRdb's copy has only in-frame clones and lacks some. The V and J calls and clone size were taken over from that table, and D and trimming were inferred from the DNA. This sample has about 210,000 clones; roughly four fifths occur once, and the top ten carry around 2.5%. V was pared by 1 base and J by 10 bases, with 8 bases between. The CDR3 totals 12 residues. The germline V gene encodes CDR1 LGHNA and CDR2 YSLEER.

The clonotype comes from a woman aged 40 to 50 with active or convalescent COVID-19. The rearrangement uses TRBV4-3 and TRBJ2-1; D unresolved. Sequencing was carried out using peripheral blood. This chain's CDR3 is CASSQGASEQFF. Written as DNA, the CDR3 is TGCGCCAGCAGCCAAGGGGCTTCGGAGCAGTTCTTC.